In this sample, the clone carrying this T cell receptor beta chain turned up once. The PCR made use of 60 Vbeta and 13 Jbeta primers. Clones were read by immunoSEQ multiplex PCR, and TCRdb kept only the in-frame ones, dropping some. Here the sample spans more than 110,000 clones, 70% to 80% being singletons. The data were obtained in a study of cytomegalovirus exposure and HLA in healthy donors. The V end was cut by 2 bases, the J end by 1 base, with 8 bases between. The CDR3 has 14 amino acids. The germline V gene has CDR1 KGHSH and CDR2 LQKENI. The genes are TRBV18 and TRBJ2-5; TRBD1 is a possible D gene (5 bases). The sample taken for sequencing was PBMCs. The source is a woman aged 60-70 years in good health and CMV-seropositive. CDR3 nucleotides: TGTGCCAGCTCACCAAGACAGAGCCAAGAGACCCAGTACTTC. Translating gives CASSPRQSQETQYF.